Each of the 2 T cell receptor beta chains below was sequenced from the same sample in a study of blood T cell repertoires in COVID-19. Assay used: immunoSEQ multiplex PCR; TCRdb lists only in-frame clones, some missing. Here the sample spans 110,000 or so clones, approximately 84% being singletons. Material for sequencing was peripheral blood. All receptors come from a woman in her thirties or forties with acute or convalescent COVID-19.

This clone appeared a single time. This sequence joins TRBV6-5 and TRBJ2-2; D possibly corresponds to TRBD1 (5 bases). V lost 7 bases to trimming and J lost 4 bases, with 16 bases between them. Germline assignment: CDR1 MNHEY and CDR2 SVGAGI. This CDR3 is 15 amino acids long. CDR3 nucleotide sequence: TGTGCCAGCATAAACAGGATGGGTGGCACCGGGGAGCTGTTTTTT. This translates into CASINRMGGTGELFF.

This clone was seen only once. The CDR3 bases are TGTGCCAGCAGTGATCGAGCTTGGGGGGGAAAGAACACTGAAGCTTTCTTT. It yields the protein CASSDRAWGGKNTEAFF. The V gene is TRBV6-1, the J gene TRBJ1-1, with D tentatively TRBD1 (5 bases). CDR1 and CDR2 from the germline V gene are MNHNS and SASEGT. V shed 3 bases and J shed 1 base, with 18 bases lying between them. The CDR3 has 17 residues.